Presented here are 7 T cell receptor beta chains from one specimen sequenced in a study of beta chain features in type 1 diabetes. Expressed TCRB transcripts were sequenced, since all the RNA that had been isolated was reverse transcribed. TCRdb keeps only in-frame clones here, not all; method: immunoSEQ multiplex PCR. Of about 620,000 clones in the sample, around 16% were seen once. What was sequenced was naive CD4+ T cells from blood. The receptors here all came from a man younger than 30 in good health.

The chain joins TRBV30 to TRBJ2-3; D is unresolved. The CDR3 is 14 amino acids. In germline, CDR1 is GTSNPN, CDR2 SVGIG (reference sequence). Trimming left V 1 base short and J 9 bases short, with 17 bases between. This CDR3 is CAWSAGPDPGTQYF. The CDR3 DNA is TGTGCCTGGAGTGCCGGACCGGACCCCGGGACGCAGTATTTT.

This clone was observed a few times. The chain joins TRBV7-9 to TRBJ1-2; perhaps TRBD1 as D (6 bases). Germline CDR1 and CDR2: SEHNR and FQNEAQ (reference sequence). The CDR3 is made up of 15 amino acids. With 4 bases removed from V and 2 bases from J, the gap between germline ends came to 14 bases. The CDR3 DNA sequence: TGTGCCAGCAGCTCCGGACAGCTACAAAACTATGGCTACACCTTC. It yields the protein CASSSGQLQNYGYTF.

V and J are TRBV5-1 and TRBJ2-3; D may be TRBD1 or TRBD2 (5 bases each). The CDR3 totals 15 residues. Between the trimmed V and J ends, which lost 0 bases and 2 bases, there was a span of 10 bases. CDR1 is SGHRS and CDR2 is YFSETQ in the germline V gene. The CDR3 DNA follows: TGCGCCAGCAGCTTGGCCGGGGCAGACACAGATACGCAGTATTTT. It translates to CASSLAGADTDTQYF.

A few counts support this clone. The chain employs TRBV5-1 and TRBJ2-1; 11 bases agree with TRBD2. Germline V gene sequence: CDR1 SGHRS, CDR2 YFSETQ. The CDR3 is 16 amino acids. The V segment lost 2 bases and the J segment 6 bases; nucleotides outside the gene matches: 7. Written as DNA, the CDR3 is TGCGCCAGCAGCTTCCGTAGTAGCGGGGGGGCCAATGAGCAGTTCTTC. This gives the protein CASSFRSSGGANEQFF.

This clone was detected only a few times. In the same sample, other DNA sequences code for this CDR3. CDR3 amino acids: CASSPESYEQYF. DNA for the CDR3: TGTGCCAGCTCACCGGAAAGCTACGAGCAGTACTTC. This chain uses TRBV18 with TRBJ2-7; no clear D. CDR1 is KGHSH, CDR2 LQKENI, per germline. Trimming removed 3 bases from V and 3 bases from J, with 6 bases in between. CDR3 length: 12 amino acids.

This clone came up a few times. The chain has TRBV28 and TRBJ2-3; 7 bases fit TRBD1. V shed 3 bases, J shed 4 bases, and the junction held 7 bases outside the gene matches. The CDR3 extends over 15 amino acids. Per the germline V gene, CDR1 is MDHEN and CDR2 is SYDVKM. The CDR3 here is CASSFDRVKADTQYF. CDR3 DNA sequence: TGTGCCAGCAGTTTCGACAGGGTAAAAGCAGATACGCAGTATTTT.

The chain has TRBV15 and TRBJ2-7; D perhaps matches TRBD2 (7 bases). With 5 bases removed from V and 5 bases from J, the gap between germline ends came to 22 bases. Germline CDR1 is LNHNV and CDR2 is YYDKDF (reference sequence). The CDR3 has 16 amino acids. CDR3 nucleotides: TGTGCCACCAGCCAGAGGGGGGGTACAAATCTTAACGAGCAGTACTTC. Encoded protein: CATSQRGGTNLNEQYF.